This TCR beta chain was found in a study of blood T cell repertoires in COVID-19. In the study overall: Whether acute or convalescent, the COVID-19 samples came from the United States, Italy and Spain. PBMCs, B-cell-depleted T cells, or T cells provided the cDNA or gDNA that made up the material.

As processed by the authors: Using reference gene primer amplification, nucleated cell counts were estimated. Using immunoSEQ multiplex PCR, the repertoire was profiled, and TCRdb retains in-frame clones only, with some absent. The DNA was the basis for D and trimming; V, J and clone size are from that table. The data contain around 300,000 clones, roughly 85% of them singletons. Germline V gene lookup returns CDR1 ENHRY and CDR2 SYGVKD. The CDR3 is made up of 13 amino acids. V was pared by 4 bases and J by 1 base, with 1 base of the junction left unmatched. The receptor comes from a human donor in a cohort sampled during active COVID-19. What was sequenced was peripheral blood. This chain uses TRBV10-3 with TRBJ2-7; TRBD2 matches 7 bases. CDR3 residues: CAISGGGSYEQYF. The CDR3, as DNA: TGTGCCATCAGTGGGGGAGGGTCCTACGAGCAGTACTTC.